This T cell receptor beta chain was recorded in a study of identical twins. This CDR3 region has 13 residues. Losses at the gene ends were 7 bases for V and 6 bases for J; bases not matched to a gene: 5. From germline, CDR1 is MNHNS and CDR2 SASEGT. Study-level points and caveats: Insertions were fewer in abundant cord blood beta clonotypes, whereas memory repertoires showed none of this pattern.

This clonotype was counted between two and nine times. Its antigen remains unidentified. Unique molecular identifiers were present on cDNA, and template switching added a universal primer site. One entry per CDR3 protein results from TCRdb running MiXCR on the 5' RACE reads. The sample comprises about 480,000 distinct CDR3 sequences, 14% of which are singletons, and 0.52% rests with the top ten. This same sample was also part of a study on yellow fever vaccine responses in identical twins.

Input material: CD4+ T cells sorted from blood. The chain couples TRBV6-1 to TRBJ2-3; 9 bases fit TRBD2. This TCR derives from a woman between 18 and 30 years old in good health. The CDR3 bases are TGTGCCAGCACGCGGGGGGGGAGGGATACGCAGTATTTT. As protein: CASTRGGRDTQYF.